At least ten counts were recorded for the clone carrying this T cell receptor (beta chain). Its cognate antigen is unknown. The data stem from a study of neurological immune-mediated disorders. The time point here: longitudinal time-point 2. Whole-study findings and limits: The absence of any CDR3 amino acid sequence shared by expanded clones across subjects suggests that repertoires were private in all groups. The greatest degree of TCR clonal expansion was observed in HTLV-1-associated myelopathy, with the lowest in multiple sclerosis, below that of healthy controls.

One entry per CDR3 protein results from TCRdb running MiXCR on the 5' RACE reads. The sample lists 81,000 or so distinct CDR3 sequences, over 10% occurring once. Germline CDR1 SGHRS, CDR2 YFSETQ. Trimming stripped 4 bases from V and 1 base from J, with 20 bases between. The CDR3 consists of 17 residues. The sample consisted of PBMCs. The receptor comes from a female donor with HTLV-1-associated myelopathy (HAM/TSP). The V call is TRBV5-1, the J call TRBJ2-5, with D perhaps matching TRBD2 (6 bases). The CDR3 is CASSPSPGVRFQETQYF. The CDR3 DNA is TGCGCCAGCAGCCCGTCTCCGGGGGTCCGATTCCAAGAGACCCAGTACTTC. The full variable domain, completed using reference TRBV5-1 and TRBJ2-5, is KAGVTQTPRYLIKTRGQQVTLSCSPISGHRSVSWYQQTPGQGLQFLFEYFSETQRNKGNFPGRFSGRQFSNSRSEMNVSTLELGDSALYLCASSPSPGVRFQETQYFGPGTRLLVL.